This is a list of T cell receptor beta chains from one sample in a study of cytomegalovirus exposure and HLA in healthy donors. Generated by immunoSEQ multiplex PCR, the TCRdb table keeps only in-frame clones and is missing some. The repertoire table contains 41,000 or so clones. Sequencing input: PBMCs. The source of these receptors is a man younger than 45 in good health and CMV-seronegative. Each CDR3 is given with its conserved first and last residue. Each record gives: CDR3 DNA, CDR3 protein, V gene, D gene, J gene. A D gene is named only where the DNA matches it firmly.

CDR3nt: TGTGCCAGCAGCTTAACTCCCTTATCCTACAATGAGCAGTTCTTC
CDR3aa: CASSLTPLSYNEQFF
v_gene: TRBV7-3
d_gene: -
j_gene: TRBJ2-1

CDR3nt: TGTGCCAGCAGCCCCACGACGGGAGACAATGAGCAGTTCTTC
CDR3aa: CASSPTTGDNEQFF
v_gene: TRBV7-3
d_gene: -
j_gene: TRBJ2-1

CDR3nt: TGTGCCAGCAGCGTAGAAGGCGGGAGGGCCTTTTACGAGCAGTACTTC
CDR3aa: CASSVEGGRAFYEQYF
v_gene: TRBV9
d_gene: TRBD2
j_gene: TRBJ2-7

CDR3nt: TGTGCCAGCAGCTGGGGGACTAGCGATAAGCAGTTCTTC
CDR3aa: CASSWGTSDKQFF
v_gene: TRBV7-9
d_gene: TRBD2
j_gene: TRBJ2-1

CDR3nt: TGCGCCAGCAGCCAAGTACTAAATTCACCCCTCCACTTT
CDR3aa: CASSQVLNSPLHF
v_gene: TRBV4-3
d_gene: -
j_gene: TRBJ1-6

CDR3nt: TGTGCCAGCACCAGGGACACCGATCAGCCCCAGCATTTT
CDR3aa: CASTRDTDQPQHF
v_gene: TRBV7-2
d_gene: -
j_gene: TRBJ1-5

CDR3nt: TGTGCCAGCTCACCGCGGGACGTTCTAATCTCCTACGAGCAGTACTTC
CDR3aa: CASSPRDVLISYEQYF
v_gene: TRBV18
d_gene: -
j_gene: TRBJ2-7

CDR3nt: TGTGCCAGCAGTGACCCGGATGTTGGGACAGGGGGTTACGAGCAGTACTTC
CDR3aa: CASSDPDVGTGGYEQYF
v_gene: TRBV2
d_gene: TRBD1
j_gene: TRBJ2-7

CDR3nt: TGTGCCAGCACCCGGGGACAGGGCTATGGCTACACCTTC
CDR3aa: CASTRGQGYGYTF
v_gene: TRBV2
d_gene: TRBD1
j_gene: TRBJ1-2

CDR3nt: TGCGCCAGCAGCCTAAGAGGGAACGAGCAGTACTTC
CDR3aa: CASSLRGNEQYF
v_gene: TRBV4-1
d_gene: -
j_gene: TRBJ2-7

CDR3nt: TGTGCCAGCAGCTTAGCCCTAGCGGGGAACACAGATACGCAGTATTTT
CDR3aa: CASSLALAGNTDTQYF
v_gene: TRBV7-2
d_gene: TRBD2
j_gene: TRBJ2-3

CDR3nt: TGTGCCAGCAGCTTAGGGGATGGGGGACAGGTGTCAGATACGCAGTATTTT
CDR3aa: CASSLGDGGQVSDTQYF
v_gene: TRBV7-9
d_gene: TRBD1
j_gene: TRBJ2-3

CDR3nt: TGTGCCAGCAACCGGGACATCGGCCAACATGAGCAGTTCTTC
CDR3aa: CASNRDIGQHEQFF
v_gene: TRBV28
d_gene: -
j_gene: TRBJ2-1

CDR3nt: TGTGCCAGCAGCTTGGCTAGGCTAGCGGGAGAGAAGAAGAGGGAGCAGTACTTC
CDR3aa: CASSLARLAGEKKREQYF
v_gene: TRBV5-4
d_gene: TRBD2
j_gene: TRBJ2-7

CDR3nt: TGTGCCAGCAGCTTGGTACTAGCCAGCTCCGACAATGAGCAGTTCTTC
CDR3aa: CASSLVLASSDNEQFF
v_gene: TRBV5-6
d_gene: -
j_gene: TRBJ2-1

CDR3nt: TGTGCCAGCAGCTTATTATCCGGGACAGGGTCAATCGAGCAGTACTTC
CDR3aa: CASSLLSGTGSIEQYF
v_gene: TRBV7-6
d_gene: TRBD1
j_gene: TRBJ2-7

CDR3nt: TGTGCCAGCAGCCCAGGGGAGCAAGAGACCCAGTACTTC
CDR3aa: CASSPGEQETQYF
v_gene: TRBV5-6
d_gene: -
j_gene: TRBJ2-5

CDR3nt: TGTGCCAGTAGTATAGATCCTAGGATCCACGAGCAGTACTTC
CDR3aa: CASSIDPRIHEQYF
v_gene: TRBV19
d_gene: -
j_gene: TRBJ2-7

CDR3nt: TGTGCCAGCAGTGAGGGCCCGGAGACCCAGTACTTC
CDR3aa: CASSEGPETQYF
v_gene: TRBV25-1
d_gene: -
j_gene: TRBJ2-5

CDR3nt: TGTGCCTGGAGTGCAGGGGGCATCGTCAATCAGCCCCAGCATTTT
CDR3aa: CAWSAGGIVNQPQHF
v_gene: TRBV30
d_gene: TRBD1
j_gene: TRBJ1-5

CDR3nt: TGTGCTAGTGGTTTGGTACAGGCAAACTATGGCTACACCTTC
CDR3aa: CASGLVQANYGYTF
v_gene: TRBV12-5
d_gene: -
j_gene: TRBJ1-2

CDR3nt: TGTGCCACCGTGAGGAACACCGGGGAGCTGTTTTTT
CDR3aa: CATVRNTGELFF
v_gene: TRBV15
d_gene: -
j_gene: TRBJ2-2

CDR3nt: TGCGCCTCGGGTTCCTACAATGAGCAGTTCTTC
CDR3aa: CASGSYNEQFF
v_gene: TRBV4-1
d_gene: -
j_gene: TRBJ2-1

CDR3nt: TGTGCCAGCAGCTTCGAACTAGCGGATGAGCAGTTCTTC
CDR3aa: CASSFELADEQFF
v_gene: TRBV11-2
d_gene: TRBD2
j_gene: TRBJ2-1

CDR3nt: TGTGCCAGCAGCTTGGACAGGGGAGTCGGGGAGCTGTTTTTT
CDR3aa: CASSLDRGVGELFF
v_gene: TRBV5-6
d_gene: TRBD1
j_gene: TRBJ2-2

CDR3nt: TGTGCCAGCAGTTCACTAGCTATTAGATCCAATGAGCAGTTCTTC
CDR3aa: CASSSLAIRSNEQFF
v_gene: TRBV27
d_gene: -
j_gene: TRBJ2-1

CDR3nt: TGTGCCAGCAGCTTAGGTGAAGGACTCTCTGGAAACACCATATATTTT
CDR3aa: CASSLGEGLSGNTIYF
v_gene: TRBV7-9
d_gene: -
j_gene: TRBJ1-3

CDR3nt: TGTGCCAGCAGTAGACAGGGGGTCTACGAGCAGTACTTC
CDR3aa: CASSRQGVYEQYF
v_gene: TRBV6-5
d_gene: TRBD1
j_gene: TRBJ2-7

CDR3nt: TGTGCCAGCGTGTCGAAGCAAGGCTACACCTTC
CDR3aa: CASVSKQGYTF
v_gene: TRBV28
d_gene: -
j_gene: TRBJ1-2

CDR3nt: TGTGCCTGGAGTGTACAGGACAGGTACGAGCAGTACTTC
CDR3aa: CAWSVQDRYEQYF
v_gene: TRBV30
d_gene: TRBD1
j_gene: TRBJ2-7

CDR3nt: TGCAGCGTTAGGACTAGCGTAACCTACGAGCAGTACTTC
CDR3aa: CSVRTSVTYEQYF
v_gene: TRBV29-1
d_gene: TRBD2
j_gene: TRBJ2-7

CDR3nt: TGTGCTAGTGGCTCGGGGTCCAGGGGGAACCAAGAGACCCAGTACTTC
CDR3aa: CASGSGSRGNQETQYF
v_gene: TRBV12-5
d_gene: TRBD1
j_gene: TRBJ2-5

CDR3nt: TGTGCCAGCAGCAGCGTTACAGGGGGCATGAATGAGCAGTTCTTC
CDR3aa: CASSSVTGGMNEQFF
v_gene: TRBV7-2
d_gene: TRBD1
j_gene: TRBJ2-1

CDR3nt: TGTGCCAGCAGCAAAAACTTTCTTGCCTACGAGCAGTACTTC
CDR3aa: CASSKNFLAYEQYF
v_gene: TRBV6-1
d_gene: -
j_gene: TRBJ2-7

CDR3nt: TGTGCCACTCGGGACATTTTTGAAGCTTTCTTT
CDR3aa: CATRDIFEAFF
v_gene: TRBV25-1
d_gene: -
j_gene: TRBJ1-1

CDR3nt: TGTGCCAGCAGCTTTGACAGGAACACTGAAGCTTTCTTT
CDR3aa: CASSFDRNTEAFF
v_gene: TRBV5-8
d_gene: -
j_gene: TRBJ1-1

CDR3nt: TGTGCCAGCAGCGTAGGGGGGGGGTTGGAGACCCAGTACTTC
CDR3aa: CASSVGGGLETQYF
v_gene: TRBV9
d_gene: TRBD2
j_gene: TRBJ2-5

CDR3nt: TGTGCCAGCAGCTCGACAGGGCGGACTGAAGCTTTCTTT
CDR3aa: CASSSTGRTEAFF
v_gene: TRBV5-6
d_gene: TRBD1
j_gene: TRBJ1-1